Listed below are T cell receptor beta chains from one sample, sequenced in a study of blood T cell repertoires in COVID-19. Generated by immunoSEQ multiplex PCR, the TCRdb table keeps only in-frame clones and is missing some. The repertoire includes some 170,000 clones, roughly 87% of them detected once, and roughly 1.2% sits in the top ten. The sequenced sample was PBMCs or T cells enriched from blood (not recorded which). These receptors originate from a human donor with acute COVID-19. The donor label of this sample is uncertain. The CDR3 runs from the conserved cysteine through the conserved F or W. The order of the fields is D gene, CDR3 length, V gene, clone size, J gene, CDR3 protein, CDR3 DNA. A D gene is named only where the DNA matches it firmly. The size of a clone is reported for some rows only, either as once, few or many, or as a class for expanded clones.

.	13	TRBV4-1	.	TRBJ2-7	CASSQDPGHEQYF	TGCGCCAGCAGCCAAGATCCAGGCCACGAGCAGTACTTC
TRBD1	14	TRBV7-8	.	TRBJ1-2	CASSLGTGTYGYTF	TGTGCCAGCAGCTTAGGGACAGGGACCTATGGCTACACCTTC
.	14	TRBV2	once	TRBJ1-2	CASSEGYRNYGYTF	TGTGCCAGCAGTGAAGGTTACAGGAACTATGGCTACACCTTC
.	15	TRBV18	once	TRBJ2-5	CASSPGTRGQETQYF	TGTGCCAGCTCACCTGGGACGAGGGGGCAAGAGACCCAGTACTTC
TRBD1	12	TRBV30	once	TRBJ2-7	CAWGDRASEQYF	TGTGCCTGGGGGGACAGGGCCTCCGAGCAGTACTTC
.	18	TRBV11-2	.	TRBJ2-3	CASSSPLGAGPPPDTQYF	TGTGCCAGCAGCTCACCTTTGGGAGCGGGTCCTCCCCCAGATACGCAGTATTTT
TRBD1	15	TRBV5-5	.	TRBJ1-2	CASSLDGQGNYGYTF	TGTGCCAGCAGCTTGGACGGACAGGGCAACTATGGCTACACCTTC
.	16	TRBV19	once	TRBJ1-1	CASTSGGSAMNTEAFF	TGTGCCAGTACGAGCGGGGGCTCTGCTATGAACACTGAAGCTTTCTTT
.	14	TRBV6-5	.	TRBJ1-1	CASSSSGLGTEAFF	TGTGCCAGCAGTTCCTCGGGGCTGGGCACTGAAGCTTTCTTT
TRBD1	16	TRBV3-1/TRBV3-2	.	TRBJ2-3	CASSFRQGIGTDTQYF	TGTGCCAGCAGCTTTAGACAGGGAATTGGAACAGATACGCAGTATTTT
TRBD1	13	TRBV12-3/TRBV12-4	.	TRBJ1-3	CASSNLQGNTIYF	TGTGCCAGCAGTAACCTACAGGGGAACACCATATATTTT
TRBD2	15	TRBV27	.	TRBJ2-7	CASSLGGGPSYEQYF	TGTGCCAGCAGTTTAGGCGGGGGACCGTCCTACGAGCAGTACTTC
.	14	TRBV6-2/TRBV6-3	.	TRBJ2-7	CASSHPGGSYEQYF	TGTGCCAGCAGTCACCCAGGGGGGTCCTACGAGCAGTACTTC
TRBD1	19	TRBV7-9	.	TRBJ2-5	CASSLKGSPWDRGSETQYF	TGTGCCAGCAGCTTGAAAGGTTCTCCCTGGGACAGGGGTAGCGAGACCCAGTACTTC
TRBD1	14	TRBV5-1	.	TRBJ1-2	CASSLGQGVDGYTF	TGCGCCAGCAGCTTGGGACAGGGAGTCGATGGCTACACCTTC
.	15	TRBV5-6	.	TRBJ1-2	CASSTPGIANYGYTF	TGTGCCAGCAGCACCCCAGGAATAGCTAACTATGGCTACACCTTC
.	15	TRBV2	.	TRBJ1-4	CASSADRLTNEKLFF	TGTGCCAGCAGCGCAGACAGGCTGACTAATGAAAAACTGTTTTTT
.	15	TRBV18	.	TRBJ1-2	CASSPPQEQGYGYTF	TGTGCCAGCTCACCACCACAGGAACAGGGCTATGGCTACACCTTC
.	13	TRBV24-1	.	TRBJ2-7	CAPPGQSSYEQYF	TGTGCCCCACCGGGACAAAGCTCCTACGAGCAGTACTTC
.	15	TRBV6-4	.	TRBJ2-2	CASSSTSGVPGELFF	TGTGCCAGCAGTTCCACCTCCGGGGTCCCCGGGGAGCTGTTTTTT
TRBD2	17	TRBV5-1	few	TRBJ2-7	CASSPGGTSGGQSGQYF	TGCGCCAGCAGCCCCGGGGGGACTAGCGGGGGCCAGTCTGGGCAGTACTTC
TRBD1	19	TRBV4-3	.	TRBJ2-2	CASSQAWARTGRNTGELFF	TGCGCCAGCAGCCAAGCTTGGGCTAGGACAGGGAGAAACACCGGGGAGCTGTTTTTT
.	13	TRBV18	.	TRBJ2-7	CASSPGQHGGQYF	TGTGCCAGCTCACCGGGACAGCACGGGGGGCAGTACTTC
TRBD1	15	TRBV7-2	.	TRBJ1-6	CASSLRGQGNSPLHF	TGTGCCAGCAGCTTAAGGGGACAGGGGAATTCACCCCTCCACTTT
TRBD2	14	TRBV2	.	TRBJ2-5	CASNLSGAQETQYF	TGTGCCAGCAATCTAAGCGGGGCCCAAGAGACCCAGTACTTC
TRBD1	15	TRBV28	.	TRBJ1-2	CASSPQGAQEYGYTF	TGTGCCAGCAGCCCCCAGGGGGCGCAGGAGTATGGCTACACCTTC
.	18	TRBV15	once	TRBJ1-2	CATSRDSTTPTGTGGYTF	TGTGCCACCAGCAGAGACTCAACGACGCCTACAGGGACCGGTGGCTACACCTTC
TRBD1	20	TRBV9	.	TRBJ2-6	CASSPRTGAKWSSGANVLTF	TGTGCCAGCAGCCCCCGGACAGGGGCGAAATGGAGCTCTGGGGCCAACGTCCTGACTTTC
TRBD2	16	TRBV18	.	TRBJ2-1	CASSPGTSGGYNEQFF	TGTGCCAGCTCACCTGGGACTAGCGGGGGTTACAATGAGCAGTTCTTC
TRBD1	13	TRBV10-3	.	TRBJ1-2	CAISESQGYGYTF	TGTGCCATCAGTGAGTCACAGGGGTACGGCTACACCTTC
TRBD2	17	TRBV5-1	.	TRBJ2-2	CASSSSPSGGTTGELFF	TGCGCCAGCAGCTCGAGCCCTAGCGGGGGGACCACCGGGGAGCTGTTTTTT
.	12	TRBV19	.	TRBJ2-1	CASSVYSNEQFF	TGTGCCAGTAGTGTCTACAGCAATGAGCAGTTCTTC
TRBD1	16	TRBV7-9	.	TRBJ1-1	CASSRGQGDPRAEAFF	TGTGCCAGCAGCCGGGGACAGGGCGATCCGCGGGCTGAAGCTTTCTTT
.	15	TRBV6-4	.	TRBJ2-7	CASSKEAFLGGEQYF	TGTGCCAGCAGTAAAGAGGCCTTTCTTGGTGGCGAGCAGTACTTC
TRBD1	15	TRBV7-8	.	TRBJ2-2	CASRGQGRIAGELFF	TGTGCCAGCAGAGGACAGGGGCGGATCGCCGGGGAGCTGTTTTTT
TRBD1	16	TRBV7-8	.	TRBJ1-4	CASSPGQGTTNEKLFF	TGTGCCAGCAGCCCGGGACAGGGTACAACTAATGAAAAACTGTTTTTT
.	19	TRBV21-1	.	TRBJ2-6	CASSFKKEGARFGANVLTF	TGTGCCAGCAGCTTTAAGAAGGAGGGGGCGCGGTTTGGGGCCAACGTCCTGACTTTC
.	14	TRBV9	.	TRBJ1-2	CASSVGAGIHGYTF	TGTGCCAGCAGCGTAGGGGCCGGGATTCATGGCTACACCTTC
.	17	TRBV5-1	once	TRBJ1-1	CASSFYSRGPTGTEAFF	TGCGCCAGCAGCTTTTATTCCAGGGGCCCGACGGGGACTGAAGCTTTCTTT
.	15	TRBV7-9	.	TRBJ2-5	CASSSTGLQSLSQYF	TGTGCCAGCAGCTCGACGGGACTTCAAAGCCTATCCCAGTACTTC
TRBD1	15	TRBV30	once	TRBJ2-4	CAWSFSRTGGPIQYF	TGTGCCTGGAGTTTCTCCAGGACAGGGGGCCCCATTCAGTACTTC
.	15	TRBV11-2	.	TRBJ1-2	CASSSLDDSIIKGTF	TGTGCCAGCAGTTCTCTAGACGACAGCATAATAAAGGGCACCTTC
TRBD1	14	TRBV3-1/TRBV3-2	.	TRBJ2-7	CASSLDRGFDEQYF	TGTGCCAGCAGCCTCGACAGGGGTTTCGACGAGCAGTACTTC
.	15	TRBV13	.	TRBJ2-2	CASSPGLSDTGELFF	TGTGCCAGCAGCCCGGGACTTTCAGACACCGGGGAGCTGTTTTTT
TRBD1	15	TRBV6-5	.	TRBJ1-1	CASSYGGQGGTEAFF	TGTGCCAGCAGTTACGGGGGACAGGGCGGAACTGAAGCTTTCTTT
.	18	TRBV2	.	TRBJ1-2	CASRRFGGQRPANYGYTF	TGTGCCAGCAGACGGTTTGGCGGACAGCGACCAGCTAACTATGGCTACACCTTC
TRBD2	19	TRBV30	.	TRBJ2-3	CALTSLAGGNYTSTDTQYF	TGTGCCCTAACGTCACTAGCGGGGGGAAACTACACTAGCACAGATACGCAGTATTTT
.	17	TRBV7-9	once	TRBJ1-1	CASSLADGELRSTEAFF	TGTGCCAGCAGCTTAGCGGATGGCGAGCTTCGGAGCACTGAAGCTTTCTTT
.	18	TRBV4-1	.	TRBJ1-5	CASSQAFRRGGLNQPQHF	TGCGCCAGCAGCCAAGCGTTTCGGAGGGGGGGGTTAAATCAGCCCCAGCATTTT
.	13	TRBV19	.	TRBJ1-5	CASRARSNQPQHF	TGTGCCAGTAGGGCGCGGTCCAATCAGCCCCAGCATTTT
.	14	TRBV13	.	TRBJ1-3	CASSLGSSGNTIYF	TGTGCCAGCAGCTTAGGCAGCTCTGGAAACACCATATATTTT
TRBD1	15	TRBV5-1	.	TRBJ1-1	CASSLGDRGITEAFF	TGCGCCAGCAGCTTGGGGGACAGGGGGATAACTGAAGCTTTCTTT
.	14	TRBV19	.	TRBJ2-7	CASSIYLEGYEQYF	TGTGCCAGTAGTATTTATTTGGAGGGCTACGAGCAGTACTTC
.	12	TRBV25-1	.	TRBJ2-2	CASSRSTGELFF	TGTGCCAGCAGCAGAAGCACCGGGGAGCTGTTTTTT
.	14	TRBV6-1	.	TRBJ2-5	CASSDGQGEETQYF	TGTGCCAGCAGTGATGGCCAGGGTGAAGAGACCCAGTACTTC
.	15	TRBV7-8	.	TRBJ2-7	CASSLAPTDRYEQYF	TGTGCCAGCAGCTTAGCGCCGACAGACCGCTACGAGCAGTACTTC
.	14	TRBV7-2	.	TRBJ1-1	CASSLVTAYTEAFF	TGTGCCAGCAGCTTAGTGACAGCCTACACTGAAGCTTTCTTT